The T cell receptor (beta chain) under discussion was sequenced for a study of tumor-infiltrating lymphocytes in oesophageal squamous cell carcinoma. TCRdb recomputed calls from the PCR reads with MiXCR, one row per CDR3 protein. The table shows nearly 9,000 distinct CDR3 sequences, with around two thirds occurring only once. This clonotype was counted only a few times. Trimming cost V 0 bases and J 0 bases, with 9 bases left between them. The CDR3 loop spans 15 amino acids. Germline V CDR1 and CDR2: SGHVS, FQNEAQ. Sequencing was done on a sample of esophageal tumor tissue. This sequence originates from a female donor with esophageal squamous cell carcinoma. This rearrangement joins TRBV7-8 to TRBJ2-7; no firm D call. For the CDR3, the DNA is TGTGCCAGCAGCTTAGCGTCTCTTTCCTCCTACGAGCAGTACTTC. Protein sequence: CASSLASLSSYEQYF.